This TCR beta chain was sequenced in a study of identifying expanded T cells in peripheral blood. TCRdb keeps only in-frame clones here, not all; method: immunoSEQ multiplex PCR. The sample shows over 70,000 clones, more than 75% of them seen only once. Broader study findings: Roughly 1.2 clones differed between technical replicates, versus roughly 16 and 20 over time.

This clone was counted between two and nine times. The antigen is unknown. The sequencing input was blood. The source of this sequence is a person aged 18 to 70 in good health.

The CDR3 is CASSWGWGTSESTDTQYF. CDR3 DNA: TGTGCCAGCAGCTGGGGCTGGGGGACTAGCGAGTCTACAGATACGCAGTATTTT. The rearrangement uses TRBV7-6 and TRBJ2-3, with 10 bases identical to TRBD2. The CDR3 covers 18 residues. Germline trimming cut 4 bases from V and 3 bases from J; bases unmatched to any gene: 13. Germline CDR1 is SGHVS and CDR2 is FNYEAQ. Supplemented by reference TRBV7-6 and TRBJ2-3, the full variable domain reads GAGVSQSPRYKVTKRGQDVALRCDPISGHVSLYWYRQALGQGPEFLTYFNYEAQQDKSGLPNDRFSAERPEGSISTLTIQRTEQRDSAMYRCASSWGWGTSESTDTQYFGPGTRLTVL.